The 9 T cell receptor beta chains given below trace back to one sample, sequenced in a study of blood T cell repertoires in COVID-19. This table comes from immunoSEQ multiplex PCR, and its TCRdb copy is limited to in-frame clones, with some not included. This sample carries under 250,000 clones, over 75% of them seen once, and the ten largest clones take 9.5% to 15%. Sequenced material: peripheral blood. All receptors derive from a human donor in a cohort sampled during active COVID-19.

This chain's CDR3 is CASSLANTEAFF. CDR3 DNA sequence: TGCGCCAGCAGCTTGGCAAACACTGAAGCTTTCTTT. V usage is TRBV5-1 and J usage is TRBJ1-1; D remains ambiguous. Germline loops: CDR1 SGHRS, CDR2 YFSETQ. V shed 0 bases and J shed 2 bases, with 2 bases lying between them. CDR3 size: 12 residues. The variable domain in full, with the rest retrieved from reference TRBV5-1 and TRBJ1-1, is KAGVTQTPRYLIKTRGQQVTLSCSPISGHRSVSWYQQTPGQGLQFLFEYFSETQRNKGNFPGRFSGRQFSNSRSEMNVSTLELGDSALYLCASSLANTEAFFGQGTRLTVV.

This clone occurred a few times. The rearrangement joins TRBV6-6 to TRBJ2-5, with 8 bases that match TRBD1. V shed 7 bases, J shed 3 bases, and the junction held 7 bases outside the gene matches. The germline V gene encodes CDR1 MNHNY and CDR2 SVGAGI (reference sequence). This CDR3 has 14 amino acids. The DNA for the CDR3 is TGTGCCAGCACTGGACAGGGAGTGGAAGAGACCCAGTACTTC. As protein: CASTGQGVEETQYF.

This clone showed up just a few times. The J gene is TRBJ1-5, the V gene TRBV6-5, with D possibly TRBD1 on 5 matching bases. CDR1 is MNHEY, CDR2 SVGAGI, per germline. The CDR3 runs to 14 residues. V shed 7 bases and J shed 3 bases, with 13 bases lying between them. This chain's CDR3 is CASKEGTSNQPQHF. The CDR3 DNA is TGTGCCAGCAAGGAGGGGACCTCCAATCAGCCCCAGCATTTT.

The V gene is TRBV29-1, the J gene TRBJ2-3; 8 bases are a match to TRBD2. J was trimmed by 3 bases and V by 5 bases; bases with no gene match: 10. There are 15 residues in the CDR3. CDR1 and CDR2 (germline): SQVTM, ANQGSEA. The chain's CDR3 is CSVTLVGGGTDTQYF. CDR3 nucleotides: TGCAGCGTTACCCTAGTGGGCGGGGGGACAGATACGCAGTATTTT.

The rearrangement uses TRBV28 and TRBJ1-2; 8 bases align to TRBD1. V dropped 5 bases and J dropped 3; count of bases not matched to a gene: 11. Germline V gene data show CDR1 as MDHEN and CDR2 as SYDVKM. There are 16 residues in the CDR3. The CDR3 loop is CASSPLLSGGHYGYTF. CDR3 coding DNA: TGTGCCAGCAGTCCACTATTGTCAGGGGGCCACTATGGCTACACCTTC.

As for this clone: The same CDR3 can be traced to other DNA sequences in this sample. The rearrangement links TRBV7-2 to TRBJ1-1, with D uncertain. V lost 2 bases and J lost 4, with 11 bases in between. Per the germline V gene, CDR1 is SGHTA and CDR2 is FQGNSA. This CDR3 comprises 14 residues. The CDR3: CASSLLGGGTEAFF. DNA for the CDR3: TGTGCCAGCAGCTTATTAGGCGGAGGCACTGAAGCTTTCTTT.

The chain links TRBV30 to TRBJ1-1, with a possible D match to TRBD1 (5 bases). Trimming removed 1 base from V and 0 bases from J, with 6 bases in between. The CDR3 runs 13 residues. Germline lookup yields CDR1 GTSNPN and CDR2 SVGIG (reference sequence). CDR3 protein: CAWSAGLNTEAFF. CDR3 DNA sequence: TGTGCCTGGAGTGCAGGGCTGAACACTGAAGCTTTCTTT.

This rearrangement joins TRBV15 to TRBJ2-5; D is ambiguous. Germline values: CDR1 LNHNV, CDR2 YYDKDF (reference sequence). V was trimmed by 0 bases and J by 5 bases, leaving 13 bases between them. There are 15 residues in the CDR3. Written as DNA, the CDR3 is TGTGCCACCAGCAGAGATACGGCTAGTTTTGAGACCCAGTACTTC. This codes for CATSRDTASFETQYF.

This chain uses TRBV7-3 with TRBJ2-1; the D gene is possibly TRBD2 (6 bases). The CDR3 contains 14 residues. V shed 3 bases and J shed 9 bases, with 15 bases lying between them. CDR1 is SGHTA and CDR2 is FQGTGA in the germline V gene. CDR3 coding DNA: TGTGCCAGCAGCTTGTTACCGGGAGCTGGTGAGCAGTTCTTC. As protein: CASSLLPGAGEQFF.